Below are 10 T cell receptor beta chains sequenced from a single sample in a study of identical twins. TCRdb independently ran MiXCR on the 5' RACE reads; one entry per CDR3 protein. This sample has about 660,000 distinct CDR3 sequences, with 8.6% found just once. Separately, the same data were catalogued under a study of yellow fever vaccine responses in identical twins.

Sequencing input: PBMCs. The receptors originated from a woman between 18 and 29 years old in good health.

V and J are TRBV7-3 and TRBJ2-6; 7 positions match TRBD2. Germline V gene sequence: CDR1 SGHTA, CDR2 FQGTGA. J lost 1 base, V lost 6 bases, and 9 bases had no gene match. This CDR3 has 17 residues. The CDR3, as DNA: TGTGCCAGCAGTCGCCGGGAGGAGGTTTCTGGGGCCAACGTCCTGACTTTC. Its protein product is CASSRREEVSGANVLTF.

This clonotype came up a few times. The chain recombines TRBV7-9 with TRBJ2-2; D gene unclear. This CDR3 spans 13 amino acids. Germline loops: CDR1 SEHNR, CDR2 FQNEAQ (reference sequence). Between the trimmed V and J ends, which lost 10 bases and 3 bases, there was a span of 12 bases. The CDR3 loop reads CATETSYTGELFF. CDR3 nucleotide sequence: TGTGCCACGGAGACCTCTTACACCGGGGAGCTGTTTTTT.

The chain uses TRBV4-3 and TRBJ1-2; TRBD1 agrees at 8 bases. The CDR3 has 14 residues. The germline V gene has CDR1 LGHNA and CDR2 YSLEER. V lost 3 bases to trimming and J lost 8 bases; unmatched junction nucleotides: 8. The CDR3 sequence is CASSQAGQASGYTF. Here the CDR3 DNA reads TGCGCCAGCAGCCAGGCGGGACAGGCGTCCGGCTACACCTTC.

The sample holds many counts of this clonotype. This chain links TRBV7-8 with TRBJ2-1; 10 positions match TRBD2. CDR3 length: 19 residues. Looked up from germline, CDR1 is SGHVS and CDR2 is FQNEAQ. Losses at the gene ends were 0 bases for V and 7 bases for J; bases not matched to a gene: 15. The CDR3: CASSLARVISSGRGNEQFF. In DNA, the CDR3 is TGTGCCAGCAGCTTAGCGCGGGTTATATCTAGCGGGAGAGGGAATGAGCAGTTCTTC.

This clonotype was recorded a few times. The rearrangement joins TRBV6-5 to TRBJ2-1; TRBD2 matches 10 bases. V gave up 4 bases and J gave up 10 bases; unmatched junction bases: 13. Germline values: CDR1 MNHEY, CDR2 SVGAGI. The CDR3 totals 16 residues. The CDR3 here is CASSSITSGKLREQFF. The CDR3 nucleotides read TGTGCCAGCAGTTCCATTACTAGCGGGAAGCTGAGGGAGCAGTTCTTC.

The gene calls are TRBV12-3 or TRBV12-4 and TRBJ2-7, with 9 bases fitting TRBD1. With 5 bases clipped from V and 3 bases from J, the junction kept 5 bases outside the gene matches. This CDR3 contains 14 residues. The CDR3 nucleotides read TGTGCCAGCAGTCGCGGGACAGGGAACTACGAGCAGTACTTC. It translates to CASSRGTGNYEQYF.

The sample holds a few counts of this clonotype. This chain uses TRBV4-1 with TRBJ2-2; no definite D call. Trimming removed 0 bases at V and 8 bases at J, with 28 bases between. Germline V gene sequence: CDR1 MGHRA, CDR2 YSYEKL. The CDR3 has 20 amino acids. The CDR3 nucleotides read TGCGCCAGCAGCCAAGATTTATCGGCCCGATTTGGCTTTGGACCTGGGGAGCTGTTTTTT. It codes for CASSQDLSARFGFGPGELFF.

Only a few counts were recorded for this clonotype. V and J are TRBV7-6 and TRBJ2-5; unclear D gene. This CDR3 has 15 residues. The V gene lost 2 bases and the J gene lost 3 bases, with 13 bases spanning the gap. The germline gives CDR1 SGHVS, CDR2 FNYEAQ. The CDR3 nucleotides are TGTGCCAGCAGCTTATATGATGTCACTAAAGAGACCCAGTACTTC. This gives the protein CASSLYDVTKETQYF.

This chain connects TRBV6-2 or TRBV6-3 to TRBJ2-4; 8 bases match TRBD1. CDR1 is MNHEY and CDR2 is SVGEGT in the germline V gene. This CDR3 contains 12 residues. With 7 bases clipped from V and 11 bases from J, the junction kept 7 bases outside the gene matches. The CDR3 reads CASTKDRDLQYF. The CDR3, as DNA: TGTGCCAGCACCAAGGACAGGGATCTTCAGTACTTC.

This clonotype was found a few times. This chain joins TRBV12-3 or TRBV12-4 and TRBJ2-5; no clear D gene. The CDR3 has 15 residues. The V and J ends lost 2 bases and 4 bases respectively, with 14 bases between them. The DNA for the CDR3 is TGTGCCAGCAGTTTATGGCACAGAAAGATAGAGACCCAGTACTTC. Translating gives CASSLWHRKIETQYF.